This T cell receptor (beta chain) was documented in a study of blood T cell repertoires in COVID-19. At the level of the study: Specimens from acute and convalescent COVID-19 originated in the United States, Italy and Spain.

The V gene end was trimmed by 5 bases and the J gene end by 4 bases; junction bases not matched to a gene: 10. The CDR3 is made up of 15 amino acids. Germline lookup yields CDR1 SGHTA and CDR2 FQGNSA. Sequencing was performed with immunoSEQ multiplex PCR; in TCRdb, only in-frame clones are kept and a portion is missing. The sample has under 55,000 clones; about 85% are singletons. The gene calls are TRBV7-2 and TRBJ1-2; TRBD1 agrees at 7 bases. The TCR was taken from a woman older than 75 with acute or convalescent COVID-19. The sequencing input was peripheral blood. The CDR3 region is CASSVDLRQGYGYTF. The CDR3 bases are TGTGCCAGCAGCGTCGATTTGAGACAGGGCTATGGCTACACCTTC.